This note documents a single T cell receptor (beta chain) sequence. Its antigen remains unknown. PCR was performed using 60 Vbeta and 13 Jbeta primers. Sequenced by immunoSEQ multiplex PCR; TCRdb stores in-frame clones only, minus some. The sample lists around 120,000 clones, roughly 80% seen once, with about 5.2% in the top ten. Trimming took 2 bases from V and 4 from J, leaving 14 bases between them. The CDR3 extends over 15 amino acids. Looked up from germline, CDR1 is MGHRA and CDR2 is YSYEKL. The sample is drawn from a study of cytomegalovirus exposure and HLA in healthy donors. About the research overall: One earlier analysis, a look at approximately 180 million T cells, found 100 million to 130 million unique TCR beta sequences. Study-level results: Only CMV serostatus was available as immune exposure information.

Every donor was a healthy person donating bone marrow. These donors counted as nominally healthy when sampled, but unrecorded immune exposures were likely. The TCR comes from a female donor in good health and CMV-seropositive. The sequenced material came from PBMCs. This rearrangement joins TRBV4-1 to TRBJ1-2; a possible D gene is TRBD1 (5 bases). This CDR3 is CASSQHAGPSYGYTF. The DNA for the CDR3 is TGCGCCAGCAGCCAACATGCGGGGCCCAGCTATGGCTACACCTTC.